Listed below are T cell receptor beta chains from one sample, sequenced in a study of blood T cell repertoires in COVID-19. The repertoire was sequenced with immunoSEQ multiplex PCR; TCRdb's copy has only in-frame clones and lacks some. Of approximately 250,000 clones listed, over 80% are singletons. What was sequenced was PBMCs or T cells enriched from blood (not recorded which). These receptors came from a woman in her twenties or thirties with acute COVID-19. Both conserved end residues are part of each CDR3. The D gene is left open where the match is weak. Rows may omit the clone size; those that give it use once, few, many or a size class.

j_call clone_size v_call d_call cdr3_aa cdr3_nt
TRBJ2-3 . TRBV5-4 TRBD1 CASRRTGMTDTQYF TGTGCCAGCAGACGGACAGGGATGACAGATACGCAGTATTTT
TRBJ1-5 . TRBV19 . CASSPLSGGSQPQHF TGTGCCAGTAGCCCGCTTTCGGGGGGCAGCCAGCCCCAGCATTTT
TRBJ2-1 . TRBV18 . CASSPPFRAGDEQFF TGTGCCAGCTCACCACCGTTTAGGGCCGGGGATGAGCAGTTCTTC
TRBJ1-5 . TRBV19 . CASSRGGQSNQPQHF TGTGCCAGTAGCCGAGGCGGACAGTCCAATCAGCCCCAGCATTTT
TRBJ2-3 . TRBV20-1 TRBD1 CSASIRDRGTDTQYF TGCAGTGCTAGTATTCGGGACAGGGGCACAGATACGCAGTATTTT
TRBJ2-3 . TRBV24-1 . CATSDAPGHRTDTQYF TGTGCCACCAGTGATGCCCCGGGACATCGCACAGATACGCAGTATTTT
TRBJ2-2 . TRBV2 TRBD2 CASQREWAGELFF TGTGCCAGTCAGCGGGAGTGGGCCGGGGAGCTGTTTTTT
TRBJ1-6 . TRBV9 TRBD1 CASSAEGTGVSPLHF TGTGCCAGCAGCGCAGAGGGGACAGGGGTTTCACCCCTCCACTTT
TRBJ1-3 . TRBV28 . CASSFSWSSGNTIYF TGTGCCAGCAGTTTCTCGTGGAGCTCTGGAAACACCATATATTTT
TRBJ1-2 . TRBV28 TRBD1 CAINRGQGIGGYTF TGTGCCATAAACCGGGGACAGGGGATTGGTGGCTACACCTTC
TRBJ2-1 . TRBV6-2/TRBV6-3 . CASSDPGYLSYNEQFF TGTGCCAGCAGTGATCCGGGGTATCTCTCCTACAATGAGCAGTTCTTC
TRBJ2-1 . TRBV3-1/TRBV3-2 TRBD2 CASSQTCLAGGCEQFF TGTGCCAGCAGCCAAACTTGCCTAGCGGGAGGATGTGAGCAGTTCTTC
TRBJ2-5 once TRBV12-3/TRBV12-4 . CASTPVLQETQYF TGTGCCAGCACCCCCGTTCTCCAAGAGACCCAGTACTTC
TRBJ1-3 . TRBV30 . CAWTGDDGNTIYF TGTGCCTGGACAGGGGACGATGGAAACACCATATATTTT
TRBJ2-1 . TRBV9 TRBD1 CASSVGQGKVWYNEQFF TGTGCCAGCAGCGTAGGACAGGGGAAAGTGTGGTACAATGAGCAGTTCTTC
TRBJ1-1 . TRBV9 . CASSPYSGDTEAFF TGTGCCAGCAGCCCATACTCAGGGGACACTGAAGCTTTCTTT
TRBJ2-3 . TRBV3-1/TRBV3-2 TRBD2 CASSTSGRSTDTQYF TGTGCCAGCAGCACTAGCGGGAGGAGCACAGATACGCAGTATTTT
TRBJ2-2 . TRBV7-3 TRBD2 CASSISGSSTGELFF TGTGCCAGCAGCATTAGCGGGAGCTCCACCGGGGAGCTGTTTTTT